The rows below give T cell receptor beta chains drawn from one sample of a study of T cell responses to AZD1222 COVID-19 vaccine. Only in-frame clones appear in the TCRdb table, and some are missing; sequencing was by immunoSEQ multiplex PCR. The sample has 100,000 to 120,000 clones, around 90% seen once. This material consisted of peripheral blood, taken on day 0 of AZD1222 vaccination. The receptors were sampled from an adult in good health. Each CDR3 is given with its conserved first and last residue. D genes are given only for firm matches. A row's size may be missing; if present it is once, few, many or a size class.

V gene	D gene	CDR3 length	clone size	J gene	CDR3 DNA	CDR3 protein
TRBV19	NA	15	once	TRBJ1-1	TGTGCCAGTAGTACTCGATTTCGCGGGGGCACTGAAGCTTTCTTT	CASSTRFRGGTEAFF
TRBV29-1	TRBD1	15	once	TRBJ2-5	TGCAGCGGTAAAACCGGGACAGCACCGTATGAGACCCAGTACTTC	CSGKTGTAPYETQYF
TRBV6-1	NA	13	NA	TRBJ1-2	TGTGCCAGCAGTGAGGGCAGAAGATATGGCTACACCTTC	CASSEGRRYGYTF
TRBV5-5	NA	13	NA	TRBJ1-1	TGTGCCAGCAGCATAGGTGTGAACACTGAAGCTTTCTTT	CASSIGVNTEAFF
TRBV29-1	TRBD2	15	NA	TRBJ2-7	TGCAGCGTTGTGGGGGGGAGGGAAAGCTCCTACGAGCAGTACTTC	CSVVGGRESSYEQYF
TRBV5-4	NA	13	NA	TRBJ1-2	TGTGCCAGCAGCCACAGGGATTTCTATGGCTACACCTTC	CASSHRDFYGYTF
TRBV11-2	NA	14	NA	TRBJ2-7	TGTGCCAGCAGCCCGACACTACTCTCCTACGAGCAGTACTTC	CASSPTLLSYEQYF
TRBV7-9	NA	14	few	TRBJ1-5	TGTGCCAGCAGCTTCCCCGGGTTGGGTCAGCCCCAGCATTTT	CASSFPGLGQPQHF
TRBV19	TRBD1	13	NA	TRBJ1-6	TGTGCCAGTTTCGCAGGGGGGAATTCACCCCTCCACTTT	CASFAGGNSPLHF
TRBV3-1/TRBV3-2	TRBD1	16	NA	TRBJ1-2	TGTGCCAGCAGCCACAATAACAGGGGAGGGGACTATGGCTACACCTTC	CASSHNNRGGDYGYTF
TRBV5-5	TRBD1	17	NA	TRBJ1-5	TGTGCCAGCAGCCCAAACAGGGGGGGACTCGGCAATCAGCCCCAGCATTTT	CASSPNRGGLGNQPQHF
TRBV5-4	TRBD1	12	NA	TRBJ1-1	TGTGCCAGCAGCCTGGACAGGAATGGAGCTTTCTTT	CASSLDRNGAFF
TRBV7-6	NA	15	NA	TRBJ2-2	TGTGCCAGCAGCCAAGCGACAGTTAACACCGGGGAGCTGTTTTTT	CASSQATVNTGELFF
TRBV27	NA	13	NA	TRBJ1-1	TGTGCCAGCAGTTTGCGTCAGAACACTGAAGCTTTCTTT	CASSLRQNTEAFF
TRBV6-5	NA	15	NA	TRBJ2-7	TGTGCCAGCAGTTACACCCACCGAGGGATCCACGAGCAGTACTTC	CASSYTHRGIHEQYF
TRBV2	NA	13	NA	TRBJ2-7	TGTGCCAGCAGTGACCTCACCTTTCTCGAGCAGTACTTC	CASSDLTFLEQYF
TRBV12-5	NA	14	once	TRBJ2-7	TGTGCTAGTGCCCCGGACGGCTACTCCTACGAGCAGTACTTC	CASAPDGYSYEQYF
TRBV4-1	TRBD2	18	NA	TRBJ2-7	TGCGCCAGCAGCCAAGGGACTAGCGGGGGGCCGAGCTCCTACGAGCAGTACTTC	CASSQGTSGGPSSYEQYF
TRBV9	NA	15	NA	TRBJ2-3	TGTGCCAGCAGTCGCGACACGGTGAGCACAGATACGCAGTATTTT	CASSRDTVSTDTQYF
TRBV4-1	NA	14	NA	TRBJ2-2	TGCGCCAGCAGCTTAGGGACTGCGACCGGGGAGCTGTTTTTT	CASSLGTATGELFF
TRBV29-1	NA	15	NA	TRBJ1-2	TGCAGCGTTGAAAGGGGAGGCGGGGGGCATTCTGGCTACACCTTC	CSVERGGGGHSGYTF
TRBV18	NA	14	NA	TRBJ2-2	TGTGCCAGCTCACCCCAAACAGACACCGGGGAGCTGTTTTTT	CASSPQTDTGELFF
TRBV28	TRBD1	15	once	TRBJ1-2	TGTGCCAGCAGTCGTCCCGGGACAGGGGTTAATGGCTACACCTTC	CASSRPGTGVNGYTF
TRBV19	NA	14	NA	TRBJ2-5	TGTGCCAGTAGTGTCACCGGGCCCCAAGAGACCCAGTACTTC	CASSVTGPQETQYF
TRBV6-2/TRBV6-3	NA	16	NA	TRBJ1-3	TGTGCCAGCAGCTCCCCCAGGGCTTTCTCTGGAAACACCATATATTTT	CASSSPRAFSGNTIYF
TRBV7-2	TRBD1	15	NA	TRBJ2-2	TGTGCCAGCAGCGCTTACAGGGGAGAGACCGGGGAGCTGTTTTTT	CASSAYRGETGELFF
TRBV28	NA	13	NA	TRBJ1-5	TGTGCCAGCAGACAGGACTCCAATCAGCCCCAGCATTTT	CASRQDSNQPQHF
TRBV4-1	NA	13	NA	TRBJ2-1	TGCGCCAGCAGCCTCGGACGGTACAATGAGCAGTTCTTC	CASSLGRYNEQFF
TRBV5-5	NA	15	NA	TRBJ2-1	TGTGCCAGCAGTTATCGGGGCGGGACCTACAATGAGCAGTTCTTC	CASSYRGGTYNEQFF
TRBV4-1	NA	16	once	TRBJ2-7	TGCGCCAGCAGCCAAGACCCGGGACACCCTACCTACGAGCAGTACTTC	CASSQDPGHPTYEQYF
TRBV28	NA	14	NA	TRBJ2-2	TGTGCCAGCAGTTGGACAGCGAACACCGGGGAGCTGTTTTTT	CASSWTANTGELFF
TRBV6-5	NA	14	once	TRBJ1-6	TGTGCCAGCCGTACAAGAAGGTCTAATTCACCCCTCCACTTT	CASRTRRSNSPLHF
TRBV6-1	TRBD2	16	NA	TRBJ2-3	TGTGCCAGCAGTGAAGCGGGGCGGGGGGGCCTAGATACGCAGTATTTT	CASSEAGRGGLDTQYF
TRBV29-1	NA	14	NA	TRBJ2-1	TGCAGCGTTGAAAACGGACTGATATACAATGAGCAGTTCTTC	CSVENGLIYNEQFF
TRBV28	TRBD1	14	NA	TRBJ1-3	TGTGCCAGCGGGATACAGGGGACTGGAAACACCATATATTTT	CASGIQGTGNTIYF